This T cell receptor (beta chain) comes out of a study of Ad26.COV2.S vaccination and SARS-CoV-2 variants. Across the whole study: The authors gave Ad26.COV2.S intramuscularly, either once or twice 56 days apart.

As for treatment: around 19 received Ad26.COV2.S at low or high dose, single or two shots; about 5 received placebo; per-sample allocation not given. At day 63 after the first vaccine or placebo injection, samples were drawn. Method: immunoSEQ multiplex PCR; TCRdb's copy keeps in-frame clones and lacks some. The table shows under 500,000 clones, with about nine tenths occurring only once. The source is a person between 18 and 65 years old who received the Ad26.COV2.S COVID-19 vaccine or a placebo. This specimen consisted of peripheral blood, obtained in a trial of Ad26.COV2.S vaccine versus placebo.

In DNA form, the CDR3 reads TGCGCCAGCAGAACCTTCGACAGATTAAGCACAGATACGCAGTATTTT. It specifies CASRTFDRLSTDTQYF. The rearrangement joins TRBV10-2 to TRBJ2-3, with TRBD1 as a possible D gene (5 bases). The CDR3 has 16 amino acids. Looked up from germline, CDR1 is WSHSY and CDR2 is SAAADI. Trimming stripped 6 bases from V and 0 bases from J, with 16 bases between.